These 23 T cell receptor beta chains were all obtained from the same sample, sequenced in a study of shared clonotypes between healthy human individuals. Naive CD8 cells lacked CD45RO and underwent positive selection for CCR7, leaving out terminally differentiated effector memory CD45RA+ cells. TCRdb's table, derived via immunoSEQ multiplex PCR, lists solely in-frame clones and lacks some. The table has about 2 million clones, about 95% seen once. Sequenced: naive CD8+ T cells sorted from blood. Source of these receptors: a man between 18 and 35 years old in good health.

This chain uses TRBV29-1 with TRBJ2-5, with D possibly called TRBD1 or TRBD2 (5 bases each). The germline V gene has CDR1 SQVTM and CDR2 ANQGSEA. Trimming took off 4 bases at V and 5 bases at J, with 17 bases between the two ends. This CDR3 contains 14 residues. The CDR3 bases are TGCAGCGTTGCTGACAGCGGCGTGGAGGAGACCCAGTACTTC. Its protein is CSVADSGVEETQYF.

The chain couples TRBV21-1 to TRBJ2-7; the listed D gene, TRBD1, was not tested against the DNA. TRBV21-1 is given as a pseudogene. The CDR3 extends over 14 amino acids. The DNA for the CDR3 is TGTGCCAGCAGTAGAGACAGGGATCAATACGAGCAGTACTTC. Translated: CASSRDRDQYEQYF.

As concerns this clone: The junction shows a germline mismatch at one end, possibly a read error. The chain carries TRBV11-2 and TRBJ2-3, with TRBD2 matching 9 bases. There are 12 residues in the CDR3. Germline V gene sequence: CDR1 SGHAT, CDR2 FQNNGV. CDR3 DNA: TGTGCCAGCAGCTTAATAGCGGGGGACCTGAATTTT. It is translated as CASSLIAGDLNF.

Points on this clone: The same CDR3 also results from other DNA sequences found in this sample. The chain employs TRBV30 and TRBJ2-1; TRBD2 matches at 10 bases. CDR3 length: 14 amino acids. V dropped 0 bases and J dropped 6; count of bases not matched to a gene: 2. Germline loops: CDR1 GTSNPN, CDR2 SVGIG (reference sequence). CDR3 in DNA: TGTGCCTGGAGTGTTCTAGCGGGGGTCAATGAGCAGTTCTTC. Protein product: CAWSVLAGVNEQFF.

J is TRBJ2-7 and V is TRBV7-6; a possible D gene is TRBD2 (6 bases). The ends were cut back, 5 bases at V and 0 bases at J, with 11 bases in the middle. This CDR3 comprises 14 residues. CDR1 is SGHVS and CDR2 is FNYEAQ in the germline V gene. The DNA for the CDR3 is TGTGCCAGCAGCGTGATAGCGGACTCCTACGAGCAGTACTTC. Protein: CASSVIADSYEQYF.

This clone was observed a single time. The chain employs TRBV9 and TRBJ2-7; the D gene is possibly TRBD1 (6 bases). Trimming removed 4 bases at V and 6 bases at J, with 11 bases between. This CDR3 comprises 12 residues. Germline V gene lookup returns CDR1 SGDLS and CDR2 YYNGEE. The CDR3 DNA reads as TGTGCCAGCAGCCAGACAGGTCTCGAGCAGTACTTC. This gives the protein CASSQTGLEQYF.

The chain is built from TRBV7-9 and TRBJ1-4, with 8 bases lining up with TRBD1. The CDR3 has 17 residues. The J segment lost 0 bases and the V segment lost 2 bases, leaving 5 bases of the junction unmatched. Germline V gene sequence: CDR1 SEHNR, CDR2 FQNEAQ (reference sequence). DNA of the CDR3: TGTGCCAGCAGCTTACTACAGGGGGGAGCAACTAATGAAAAACTGTTTTTT. Translation gives CASSLLQGGATNEKLFF.

Only one count was recorded for this clone. The chain has TRBV7-8 and TRBJ1-2; no clear D gene. Trimming took 2 bases from V and 0 from J, leaving 22 bases between them. CDR3 length equals 19 residues. Looked up from germline, CDR1 is SGHVS and CDR2 is FQNEAQ. The CDR3 sequence is CASSLLKFPPEAANYGYTF. The CDR3 DNA follows: TGTGCCAGCAGCTTATTGAAATTCCCCCCAGAAGCCGCTAACTATGGCTACACCTTC.

The J gene is TRBJ2-2, the V gene TRBV4-1; D is unclear. V was trimmed by 0 bases and J by 3 bases, leaving 8 bases between them. CDR3 length: 15 amino acids. In germline, CDR1 is MGHRA, CDR2 YSYEKL. In DNA, the CDR3 is TGCGCCAGCAGCCAAGATCTGACTTACACCGGGGAGCTGTTTTTT. Protein: CASSQDLTYTGELFF.

The chain combines TRBV4-3 with TRBJ2-3; D unclear. The CDR3 sequence is 15 residues long. The germline V gene encodes CDR1 LGHNA and CDR2 YSLEER. V lost 0 bases, J lost 2 bases, and 9 bases lay in between. The CDR3: CASSQDGGATDTQYF. The CDR3 DNA follows: TGCGCCAGCAGCCAAGACGGCGGCGCCACAGATACGCAGTATTTT.

V is TRBV30 and J is TRBJ1-1, with D maybe TRBD1 (5 bases). In germline, CDR1 is GTSNPN, CDR2 SVGIG (reference sequence). Trimming removed 0 bases at V and 1 base at J, with 12 bases between. The CDR3 length is 15 residues. CDR3 in DNA: TGTGCCTGGAGTGTGCCCCGTAGGGGGAACACTGAAGCTTTCTTT. Protein product: CAWSVPRRGNTEAFF. The complete variable domain, with remaining parts taken from reference TRBV30 and TRBJ1-1, reads SQTIHQWPATLVQPVGSPLSLECTVEGTSNPNLYWYRQAAGRGLQLLFYSVGIGQISSEVPQNLSASRPQDRQFILSSKKLLLSDSGFYLCAWSVPRRGNTEAFFGQGTRLTVV.

This chain links TRBV29-1 with TRBJ2-1; tentatively, D is TRBD2 (6 bases). The germline gives CDR1 SQVTM, CDR2 ANQGSEA. CDR3 length: 13 amino acids. Trimming left V 4 bases short and J 4 bases short, with 11 bases between. The CDR3 sequence: CSVALADYNEQFF. CDR3 nucleotides: TGCAGCGTTGCTTTAGCGGATTACAATGAGCAGTTCTTC.

The J gene is TRBJ2-7, the V gene TRBV5-4; 8 bases agree with TRBD2. V gave up 4 bases and J gave up 2 bases; unmatched junction bases: 11. The germline gives CDR1 SGHNT, CDR2 YYREEE (reference sequence). This CDR3 is built from 16 residues. The CDR3 reads CASSEESGSHAYEQYF. As DNA, the CDR3 is TGTGCCAGCAGCGAGGAGAGCGGGAGTCACGCCTACGAGCAGTACTTC. Drawing the rest from reference TRBV5-4 and TRBJ2-7, the complete variable domain is ETGVTQSPTHLIKTRGQQVTLRCSSQSGHNTVSWYQQALGQGPQFIFQYYREEENGRGNFPPRFSGLQFPNYSSELNVNALELDDSALYLCASSEESGSHAYEQYFGPGTRLTVT.

The rearrangement uses TRBV4-3 and TRBJ2-1; no reliable D call. This CDR3 has 17 residues. Germline CDR1 is LGHNA and CDR2 is YSLEER. Deletions cut 1 base from V and 0 bases from J, with 13 bases between. Here the CDR3 reads CASSQVLTTSSYNEQFF. For the CDR3, the DNA is TGCGCCAGCAGCCAAGTCTTAACTACAAGCTCCTACAATGAGCAGTTCTTC.

Comment on this clone: The same CDR3 is also encoded by other DNA sequences in this sample. The chain uses TRBV11-2 and TRBJ2-1; D is undetermined. The CDR3 spans 12 residues. Trimming left V 2 bases short and J 6 bases short, with 5 bases between. Germline V gene lookup returns CDR1 SGHAT and CDR2 FQNNGV. The CDR3 spells CASSLLGNEQFF. CDR3 nucleotide sequence: TGTGCCAGCAGCTTACTGGGCAATGAGCAGTTCTTC.

With regard to this clone: Different DNA sequences within this sample yield the same CDR3. The chain couples TRBV2 to TRBJ2-7; 10 bases are a match to TRBD1. This CDR3 has 14 residues. Germline loops: CDR1 SNHLY, CDR2 FYNNEI. The J segment lost 2 bases and the V segment lost 5 bases, leaving 3 bases of the junction unmatched. The CDR3 coding sequence is TGTGCCAGCAGTCCGGACAGGGGGACCTACGAGCAGTACTTC. The encoded protein is CASSPDRGTYEQYF.

The rearrangement links TRBV15 to TRBJ2-1; either TRBD1 or TRBD2 may fit D (5 bases each). The germline V and J ends were trimmed by 0 bases and 6 bases, with 15 bases remaining between them. The length of the CDR3 is 16 residues. Per germline, CDR1 LNHNV and CDR2 YYDKDF (reference sequence). The CDR3 bases are TGTGCCACCAGCAGAGATCTGGAAGGGACCTTCAATGAGCAGTTCTTC. It encodes CATSRDLEGTFNEQFF.

The gene calls are TRBV18 and TRBJ2-5; D is ambiguous. Germline V gene sequence: CDR1 KGHSH, CDR2 LQKENI. V was pared by 2 bases and J by 3 bases, with 4 bases between. This CDR3 spans 12 amino acids. For the CDR3, the DNA is TGTGCCAGCTCACCATCAGAAGAGACCCAGTACTTC. Residues: CASSPSEETQYF.

The CDR3 DNA is TGTGCCAGCAGCGGCGACTACGAAATCCCCTACAATGAGCAGTTCTTC. It yields the protein CASSGDYEIPYNEQFF. The J gene is TRBJ2-1, the V gene TRBV9, with D maybe TRBD2 (5 bases). The germline V and J ends were trimmed by 3 bases and 2 bases, with 15 bases remaining between them. The CDR3 contains 16 residues. Germline loops: CDR1 SGDLS, CDR2 YYNGEE.

The V gene is TRBV13, the J gene TRBJ1-2, with 8 nucleotides matching TRBD1. CDR3 length: 14 residues. Looked up from germline, CDR1 is PRHDT and CDR2 is FYEKMQ (reference sequence). The V and J ends lost 5 bases and 4 bases, in that order; junction bases with no gene match: 6. Here the CDR3 reads CASSPGGRSYGYTF. CDR3 DNA sequence: TGTGCCAGCAGCCCAGGGGGCAGGTCCTATGGCTACACCTTC.

The rearrangement joins TRBV5-8 to TRBJ2-7; D remains ambiguous. Germline V gives CDR1 SGHTS, CDR2 YDEGEE. Between the trimmed V and J ends, which lost 4 bases and 4 bases, there was a span of 3 bases. The CDR3 totals 10 residues. CDR3 residues: CASSRYEQYF. CDR3 DNA sequence: TGTGCCAGCAGCCGATACGAGCAGTACTTC.

The V and J genes are TRBV11-2 and TRBJ1-3; 7 nucleotides agree with TRBD1. Trimming took 5 bases from V and 8 from J; bases not matched to a gene: 15. The length of the CDR3 is 16 residues. Germline CDR1 SGHAT, CDR2 FQNNGV. The CDR3 DNA reads TGTGCCAGCAGCCCCAGGGGGGACAGTCTGTTAGACACCATATATTTT. This gives the protein CASSPRGDSLLDTIYF.

J is TRBJ2-1 and V is TRBV27; 8 bases agree with TRBD2. V lost 8 bases to trimming and J lost 10 bases; unmatched junction nucleotides: 13. This CDR3 has 14 residues. From germline, CDR1 is MNHEY and CDR2 SMNVEV (reference sequence). CDR3 amino acids: CASRSRGGDFEQFF. The CDR3 nucleotides read TGTGCCAGCCGCTCTCGGGGGGGGGATTTCGAGCAGTTCTTC.